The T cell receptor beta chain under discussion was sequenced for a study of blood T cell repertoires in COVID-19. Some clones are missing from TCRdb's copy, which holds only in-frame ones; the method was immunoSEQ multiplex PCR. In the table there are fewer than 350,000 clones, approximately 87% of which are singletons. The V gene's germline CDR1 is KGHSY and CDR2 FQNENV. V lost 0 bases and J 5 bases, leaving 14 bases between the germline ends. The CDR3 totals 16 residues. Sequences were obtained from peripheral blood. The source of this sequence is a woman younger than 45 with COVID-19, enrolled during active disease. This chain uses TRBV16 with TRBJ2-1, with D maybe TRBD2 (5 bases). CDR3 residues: CASSQSIRGWDNEQFF. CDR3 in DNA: TGTGCCAGCAGCCAATCGATCAGAGGGTGGGACAATGAGCAGTTCTTC.